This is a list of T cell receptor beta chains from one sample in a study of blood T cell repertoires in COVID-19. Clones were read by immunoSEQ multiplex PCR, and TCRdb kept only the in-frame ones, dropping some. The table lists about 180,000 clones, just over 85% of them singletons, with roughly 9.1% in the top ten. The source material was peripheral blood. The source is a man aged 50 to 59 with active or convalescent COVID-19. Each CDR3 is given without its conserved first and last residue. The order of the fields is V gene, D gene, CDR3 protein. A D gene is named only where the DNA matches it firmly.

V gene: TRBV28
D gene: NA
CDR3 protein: ASSSRDKDDEQY

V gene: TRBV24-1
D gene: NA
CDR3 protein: ATSEEKKASSYNEQF

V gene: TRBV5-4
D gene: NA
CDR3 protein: ASSLDSGTYNEQF

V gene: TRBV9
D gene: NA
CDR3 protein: ASSDGHFSGANVLT

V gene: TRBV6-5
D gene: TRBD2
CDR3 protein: ASSLLAGGNEQY

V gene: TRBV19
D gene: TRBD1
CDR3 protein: ASSISKQGNNSPLH

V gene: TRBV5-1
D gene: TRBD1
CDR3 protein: ASSSGQGGNQPQH

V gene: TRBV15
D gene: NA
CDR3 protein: ATSRGGQTSTDTQY

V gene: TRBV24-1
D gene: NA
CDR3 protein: ATSDAVGGTGNNEQF

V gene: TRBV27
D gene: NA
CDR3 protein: ASRFAQLNEQF

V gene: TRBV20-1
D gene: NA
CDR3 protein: SASSGVLTDTQY

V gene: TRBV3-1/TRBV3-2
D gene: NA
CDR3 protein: ASSQMIRTAGGYT

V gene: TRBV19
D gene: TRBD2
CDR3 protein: ASSKTSGRVGNIQY

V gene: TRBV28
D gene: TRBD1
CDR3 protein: ASGGTAQNTDTQY

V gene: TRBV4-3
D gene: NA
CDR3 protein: ASSHYYGQNNQPQH

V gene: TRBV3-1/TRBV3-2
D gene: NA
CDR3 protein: ASSPWGTGTAI

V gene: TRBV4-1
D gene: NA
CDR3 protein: ASSQMDRPYEQY

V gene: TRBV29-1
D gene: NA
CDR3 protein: SVGGYSYEQY

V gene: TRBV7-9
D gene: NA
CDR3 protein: ASRFAGEEEAF

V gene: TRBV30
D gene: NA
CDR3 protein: AWSVNSLETQY

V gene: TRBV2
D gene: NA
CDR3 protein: ASWGGEKLF

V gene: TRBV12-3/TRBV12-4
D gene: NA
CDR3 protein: ASSLTGNTEAF

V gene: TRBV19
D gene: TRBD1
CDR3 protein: ASSIQPGQGHGYT

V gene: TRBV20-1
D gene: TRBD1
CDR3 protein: SASPLTGLTEAF

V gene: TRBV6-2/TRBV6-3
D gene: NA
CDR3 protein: ASSSRDISYEQY